This TCR beta chain is from a study of control samples from healthy donors and cancer patients. CDR1 is KGHDR, CDR2 SFDVKD, per germline. The CDR3 extends over 14 amino acids. V gave up 4 bases and J gave up 4 bases, with 10 bases separating them. The assay was immunoSEQ multiplex PCR, and TCRdb's table has in-frame clones only and misses some. Of about 120,000 clones in the sample, approximately 87% were seen once. The rearrangement uses TRBV24-1 and TRBJ2-1; D not resolved. The receptor was derived from a man aged 25-40 years in good health. Sequenced material: blood. The CDR3 spells CATSESTDYNEQFF. The CDR3, as DNA: TGTGCCACCAGTGAAAGTACAGATTACAATGAGCAGTTCTTC.